The rows below give T cell receptor beta chains drawn from one sample of a study of blood T cell dynamics during melanoma immunotherapy. TCRdb's table, derived via immunoSEQ multiplex PCR, lists solely in-frame clones and lacks some. This repertoire shows about 10,000 clones, less than 90% found once; its top ten account for more than 4%. The sequencing used blood, collected from a patient treated with checkpoint blockade. These receptors were taken from a human donor with melanoma. The CDR3 runs from the conserved cysteine through the conserved F or W. The order of the fields is V gene, clone size, J gene, CDR3 length, D gene, CDR3 protein, CDR3 DNA. A D gene is named only where the DNA matches it firmly. Clone size appears in some rows only: once, few, many, or a class for an expanded clone.

TRBV2,NA,TRBJ1-1,14,TRBD1,CASSMDRENTEAFF,TGTGCCAGCAGTATGGACAGGGAGAACACTGAAGCTTTCTTT
TRBV29-1,NA,TRBJ2-2,14,NA,CSVDLQTNTGELFF,TGCAGCGTTGATCTCCAGACGAACACCGGGGAGCTGTTTTTT
TRBV19,NA,TRBJ2-3,15,TRBD2,CASSLTSGSTDTQYF,TGTGCCAGTAGCCTTACTAGCGGGAGTACAGATACGCAGTATTTT
TRBV7-9,NA,TRBJ2-7,14,TRBD2,CASSRLAGGYEQYF,TGTGCCAGCAGCCGACTAGCGGGAGGTTACGAGCAGTACTTC
TRBV27,NA,TRBJ2-5,10,TRBD2,CASSWTSTNF,TGTGCCAGCAGTTGGACTAGCACGAACTTC
TRBV29-1,NA,TRBJ1-2,12,TRBD1,CSVELPGGGYTF,TGCAGCGTTGAGTTACCAGGGGGAGGCTACACCTTC
TRBV2,NA,TRBJ1-4,14,NA,CASNGAGTNEKLFF,TGTGCCAGCAACGGGGCTGGAACTAATGAAAAACTGTTTTTT
TRBV19,NA,TRBJ2-1,15,TRBD2,CASTIGLADYNEQFF,TGTGCCAGTACTATCGGACTAGCGGACTACAATGAGCAGTTCTTC
TRBV19,NA,TRBJ2-3,16,NA,CASSIVTGTGTDTQYF,TGTGCCAGTAGTATTGTTACCGGGACTGGGACAGATACGCAGTATTTT
TRBV7-9,NA,TRBJ2-1,14,NA,CASSNPTGVTEQFF,TGTGCCAGCAGCAACCCCACGGGGGTGACTGAGCAGTTCTTC
TRBV19,NA,TRBJ2-7,17,NA,CASSPRRRGSTSGEQYF,TGTGCCAGTAGTCCCCGAAGAAGGGGAAGCACCTCAGGCGAGCAGTACTTC
TRBV14,NA,TRBJ2-7,14,NA,CASSHRRRTYEQYF,TGTGCCAGCAGCCATCGGCGGAGAACCTACGAGCAGTACTTC
TRBV7-9,NA,TRBJ1-1,10,NA,CASSVDPAFF,TGTGCCAGCAGCGTCGACCCCGCTTTCTTT
TRBV5-6,NA,TRBJ1-1,17,TRBD1,CASSLVWQGGRITEAFF,TGTGCCAGCAGCTTGGTGTGGCAGGGGGGAAGGATAACTGAAGCTTTCTTT
TRBV11-3,NA,TRBJ2-7,13,NA,CASSQGPLGEQYF,TGTGCCAGCAGCCAAGGGCCCCTGGGGGAGCAGTACTTC
TRBV19,NA,TRBJ2-7,15,TRBD1,CASSIQAGGRYEQYF,TGTGCCAGTAGTATACAGGCAGGGGGCAGGTACGAGCAGTACTTC
TRBV6-1,NA,TRBJ2-7,14,TRBD2,CASSYSSGAYEQYF,TGTGCCAGCAGTTATTCTAGCGGCGCCTACGAGCAGTACTTC
TRBV18,NA,TRBJ2-3,16,NA,CASSPSGGGGTDTQYF,TGTGCCAGCTCACCCTCGGGAGGGGGCGGCACAGATACGCAGTATTTT
TRBV18,NA,TRBJ2-3,12,NA,CASSPFTDTQYF,TGTGCCAGCTCACCCTTCACAGATACGCAGTATTTT
TRBV14,NA,TRBJ2-3,15,NA,CASSQAFRNTDTQYF,TGTGCCAGCAGCCAAGCTTTCAGGAACACAGATACGCAGTATTTT
TRBV30,NA,TRBJ2-3,13,NA,CAWSSTPSDTQYF,TGTGCCTGGAGTTCGACTCCGTCAGATACGCAGTATTTT
TRBV5-5,NA,TRBJ2-1,16,NA,CASSLAGTPSYNEQFF,TGTGCCAGCAGCTTGGCCGGGACGCCCTCCTACAATGAGCAGTTCTTC
TRBV7-9,NA,TRBJ2-5,14,NA,CASSLGGGTETQYF,TGTGCCAGCAGCTTAGGAGGCGGGACGGAGACCCAGTACTTC
TRBV29-1,NA,TRBJ2-7,14,TRBD2,CSVLLAGGSDEQYF,TGCAGCGTCCTACTAGCGGGAGGGAGTGACGAGCAGTACTTC
TRBV4-1,NA,TRBJ2-3,15,TRBD2,CASSQRLADGDTQYF,TGCGCCAGCAGCCAGAGACTAGCGGACGGGGATACGCAGTATTTT
TRBV6-6,NA,TRBJ1-1,15,NA,CASSYSNPGNTEAFF,TGTGCCAGCAGTTACTCGAACCCGGGGAACACTGAAGCTTTCTTT
TRBV5-1,NA,TRBJ2-5,14,NA,CASSLGASPETQYF,TGCGCCAGCAGCTTGGGAGCGAGCCCAGAGACCCAGTACTTC
TRBV4-3,NA,TRBJ2-1,16,TRBD2,CASSQELAGGNNEQFF,TGCGCCAGCAGCCAAGAACTAGCGGGAGGAAACAATGAGCAGTTCTTC
TRBV5-4,NA,TRBJ2-3,13,NA,CASSYTDLDTQYF,TGTGCCAGCAGCTACACAGATCTAGATACGCAGTATTTT
TRBV19,NA,TRBJ1-5,17,NA,CASRAPRGPYSNQPQHF,TGTGCCAGTCGAGCCCCCAGGGGCCCATATAGCAATCAGCCCCAGCATTTT
TRBV7-2,NA,TRBJ2-5,15,TRBD2,CASSLARSGRETQYF,TGTGCCAGCAGCTTAGCGCGAAGCGGGAGGGAGACCCAGTACTTC
TRBV7-2,NA,TRBJ2-2,17,NA,CASSFPPGGGVTGELFF,TGTGCCAGCAGTTTCCCCCCGGGCGGCGGTGTCACCGGGGAGCTGTTTTTT
TRBV5-6,NA,TRBJ1-1,16,TRBD1,CASSLYGGTGGLGAFF,TGTGCCAGCAGCTTGTACGGAGGGACAGGGGGCCTTGGAGCTTTCTTT
TRBV10-3,NA,TRBJ2-1,16,NA,CAISESTSSLGDEQFF,TGTGCCATCAGTGAGTCGACGTCTAGCCTAGGGGATGAGCAGTTCTTC
TRBV11-2,NA,TRBJ1-2,15,TRBD1,CASSTLRGTGDGYTF,TGTGCCAGCAGTACATTAAGGGGGACAGGGGATGGCTACACCTTC
TRBV5-8,NA,TRBJ1-5,15,NA,CASSSGGGRNQPQHF,TGTGCCAGCAGTTCCGGGGGAGGGCGCAATCAGCCCCAGCATTTT
TRBV15,NA,TRBJ2-3,15,NA,CATSDRGSGTDTQYF,TGTGCCACCAGCGATAGGGGGTCTGGCACAGATACGCAGTATTTT
TRBV2,NA,TRBJ1-2,12,NA,CASSQGLEGYTF,TGTGCCAGCTCTCAGGGTCTCGAAGGCTACACCTTC
TRBV5-1,few,TRBJ2-2,15,NA,CASSLDAGNTGELFF,TGCGCCAGCAGCTTGGACGCGGGGAACACCGGGGAGCTGTTTTTT
TRBV7-9,NA,TRBJ2-3,15,TRBD2,CASSDSRAGEDTQYF,TGTGCCAGCTCCGACTCAAGGGCGGGGGAAGATACGCAGTATTTT
TRBV2,once,TRBJ2-5,14,TRBD1,CASRKGTGVGTQYF,TGTGCCAGTCGAAAAGGGACAGGGGTTGGGACCCAGTACTTC
TRBV5-1,NA,TRBJ1-2,15,TRBD1,CASSLVTGGGYGYTF,TGCGCCAGCAGCCTCGTGACAGGGGGCGGTTATGGCTACACCTTC
TRBV6-1,NA,TRBJ1-5,17,NA,CASSEAVGGRGGQPQHF,TGTGCCAGCAGTGAAGCGGTAGGGGGGAGGGGAGGTCAGCCCCAGCATTTT
TRBV5-1,few,TRBJ2-6,18,NA,CASSLVTGHHSGANVLTF,TGCGCCAGCAGCTTGGTAACAGGACACCACTCTGGGGCCAACGTCCTGACTTTC
TRBV27,few,TRBJ2-7,13,NA,CASSPGEPYEQYF,TGTGCCAGCTCGCCGGGCGAACCCTACGAGCAGTACTTC
TRBV4-2,NA,TRBJ1-1,15,TRBD1,CASSQEGTGGTEAFF,TGTGCCAGCAGCCAAGAAGGGACAGGGGGAACTGAAGCTTTCTTT
TRBV4-1,NA,TRBJ2-7,14,NA,CASSQGELAGEQYF,TGCGCCAGCAGCCAAGGTGAACTCGCCGGCGAGCAGTACTTC
TRBV11-2,NA,TRBJ2-7,17,TRBD1,CASSNIGQGAGSYEQYF,TGTGCCAGCAGCAACATCGGACAGGGGGCAGGCTCCTACGAGCAGTACTTC
TRBV4-1,once,TRBJ2-1,14,NA,CASSHPRRINEQFF,TGCGCCAGCAGCCACCCCCGGCGAATCAATGAGCAGTTCTTC
TRBV19,NA,TRBJ2-5,14,NA,CASSISGPRETQYF,TGTGCCAGTAGTATCTCCGGGCCCCGGGAGACCCAGTACTTC
TRBV6-1,NA,TRBJ2-4,17,TRBD1,CASSDKDRVLAKNIQYF,TGTGCCAGCAGTGACAAGGACAGGGTCCTAGCCAAAAACATTCAGTACTTC
TRBV7-2,few,TRBJ1-2,13,NA,CASSLQGNYGYTF,TGTGCCAGCAGCTTACAGGGGAACTATGGCTACACCTTC
TRBV19,NA,TRBJ1-2,13,TRBD1,CASIFDRDGGYTF,TGTGCCAGTATTTTCGACAGGGACGGCGGCTACACCTTC